A selection of T cell receptor beta chains follows, all from one sample in a study of cytomegalovirus exposure and HLA in healthy donors. Method: immunoSEQ multiplex PCR; TCRdb's copy keeps in-frame clones and lacks some. This table has around 90,000 clones, roughly 79% appearing once. Sequenced sample: PBMCs. The receptors originated from a man aged 30 to 39 in good health and CMV-seronegative. The CDR3 runs from the conserved cysteine through the conserved F or W. The D gene is left open where the match is weak. Clone size, where shown, is once, few, many, or a class for clones that have expanded.

D,V,J,length,size,DNA,CDR3
-,TRBV6-6,TRBJ1-1,13,-,TGTGCCAGCAAGATTACAGGTACCAGTGAAGCTTTCTTT,CASKITGTSEAFF
TRBD2,TRBV7-9,TRBJ2-3,14,-,TGTGCCAGCAGCGGTAGCGGGCGCACAGATACGCAGTATTTT,CASSGSGRTDTQYF
-,TRBV15,TRBJ1-5,14,-,TGTGCCACCAGCAGAGCTACAGCTCGACAGCCCCAGCATTTT,CATSRATARQPQHF
TRBD1,TRBV2,TRBJ2-1,14,-,TGTGCCAGCTCGGACAGGGCCCAGTACAATGAGCAGTTCTTC,CASSDRAQYNEQFF
-,TRBV9,TRBJ2-1,14,-,TGTGCCAGCAGCGTAGAGGGGGACAACAATGAGCAGTTCTTC,CASSVEGDNNEQFF
TRBD1,TRBV11-2,TRBJ1-1,14,-,TGTGCCAGCAGCTTGACAGGGAGTCGGACTGAAGCTTTCTTT,CASSLTGSRTEAFF
-,TRBV11-3,TRBJ2-1,15,-,TGTGCCAGCAGCTACAGGGGACTAGGGAACAATGAGCAGTTCTTC,CASSYRGLGNNEQFF
-,TRBV10-3,TRBJ1-1,17,-,TGTGCCATCAGTCTCCGTCCGGATACAGGGATGGACACTGAAGCTTTCTTT,CAISLRPDTGMDTEAFF
-,TRBV4-1,TRBJ1-1,14,-,TGCGCCAGCAGCCAGCAAAACAGGGCGGCGGCAGCTTTCTTT,CASSQQNRAAAAFF
-,TRBV29-1,TRBJ1-1,14,-,TGCAGCGTTGTAAGCAGGGCGTCGAGGACTGAAGCTTTCTTT,CSVVSRASRTEAFF
-,TRBV9,TRBJ2-1,16,-,TGTGCCAGCAGCGTAGACGTAGGCGGCTCCTACAATGAGCAGTTCTTC,CASSVDVGGSYNEQFF
TRBD2,TRBV27,TRBJ2-3,15,once,TGTGCCAGCAGTTTAATATCAGGGAGGGTTGATACGCAGTATTTT,CASSLISGRVDTQYF
TRBD2,TRBV19,TRBJ2-1,15,-,TGTGCCAGTAGTATAATAGCGGGGGTATACAATGAGCAGTTCTTC,CASSIIAGVYNEQFF
TRBD1,TRBV7-2,TRBJ1-2,15,-,TGTGCCAGCAGTGGGACAGGGGGGTTCGCCTATGGCTACACCTTC,CASSGTGGFAYGYTF
-,TRBV20-1,TRBJ1-6,11,-,TGCAGTGCTAGAGGACTCTCACCCCTCCACTTT,CSARGLSPLHF
TRBD2,TRBV5-5,TRBJ2-1,18,-,TGTGCCAGCAGCTACCTCCCTAGCGGGGGGGTATCCTACAATGAGCAGTTCTTC,CASSYLPSGGVSYNEQFF
TRBD1,TRBV11-2,TRBJ2-7,15,-,TGTGCCAGCAGCTCCTCGGACAGGGGAGACTACGAGCAGTACTTC,CASSSSDRGDYEQYF
TRBD1,TRBV18,TRBJ1-4,13,-,TGTGCCAGCTCACAAGGGGGCTTTGAAAAACTGTTTTTT,CASSQGGFEKLFF
-,TRBV5-1,TRBJ1-2,15,-,TGCGCCAGCAGCTTCCCGGACAGAGCTAACTATGGCTACACCTTC,CASSFPDRANYGYTF
TRBD1,TRBV19,TRBJ1-4,16,-,TGTGCCAGTAGGGAATCGACAGGGCAGCCCTGGGAAAAACTGTTTTTT,CASRESTGQPWEKLFF
-,TRBV5-1,TRBJ2-5,16,-,TGCGCCAGCAGCTTGGCCTGGTCGGGGAACTACGAGACCCAGTACTTC,CASSLAWSGNYETQYF
TRBD1,TRBV19,TRBJ2-1,17,-,TGTGCCAGTAGTAACAGGGGGAAACGTAGCACCTACAATGAGCAGTTCTTC,CASSNRGKRSTYNEQFF
-,TRBV7-2,TRBJ1-1,14,-,TGTGCCAGCATGCTCGGCGGCTTTTACACTGAAGCTTTCTTT,CASMLGGFYTEAFF
-,TRBV5-1,TRBJ1-2,15,-,TGCGCCAGCAGCCTAGCGGAAGGTGGAAACTATGGCTACACCTTC,CASSLAEGGNYGYTF